This is a list of T cell receptor beta chains from one sample in a study of OX40 agonist ivuxolimab in advanced cancers. The table came from immunoSEQ multiplex PCR; TCRdb's copy has only in-frame clones and leaves some out. The top ten clones hold approximately 22% of a sample with 40,000 or so clones, around 80% of them seen once. Sequenced material: CD4+ or CD8+ T cells sorted from blood, taken in a trial of the OX40 agonist ivuxolimab. Receptor source: an adult with an advanced solid tumor such as melanoma, head and neck, liver or kidney cancer. Both conserved end residues are part of each CDR3.

>TRBJ2-1|TRBV25-1
CASSGLAGYNEQFF
>TRBJ1-2|TRBV7-8
CASSAGVDGGYTF
>TRBJ2-2|TRBV6-5
CASSRQDYTGELFF
>TRBJ2-7|TRBV6-5
CASSYGSYGEQYF
>TRBJ2-1|TRBV11-2
CASSLTGIAGVHEQFF
>TRBJ2-5|TRBV6-1
CASSEKRGGVAAQYF
>TRBJ1-1|TRBV11-1
CASSLFPNTEAFF
>TRBJ2-7|TRBV2
CASSEGEGYEQYF
>TRBJ1-4|TRBV11-1
CASSHRDTGGKLFF
>TRBJ1-2|TRBV7-3
CASSPRRSESSTF
>TRBJ2-7|TRBV6-1
CASSEGEYYEQYF
>TRBJ1-4|TRBV7-8
CASSLAGGGEKLFF
>TRBJ2-1|TRBV10-3
CAIRGAGTYNEQFF
>TRBJ2-7|TRBV7-2
CASSSKGLPYEQYF
>TRBJ1-4|TRBV28
CASNEAGVGWANEKLFF
>TRBJ2-7|TRBV7-2
CASSFPGQGVYEQYF
>TRBJ2-7|TRBV15
CATSRGASYEQYF
>TRBJ2-2|TRBV5-1
CASSPSGTNTGELFF
>TRBJ1-3|TRBV4-3
CASSQSRATRSGNTIYF
>TRBJ2-5|TRBV6-5
CASSYGDGGETQYF
>TRBJ2-1|TRBV30
CAWSLANEQFF
>TRBJ1-2|TRBV27
CASSLSIRPGQGGGYTF
>TRBJ2-3|TRBV7-3
CASSLGTSGGTDTQYF
>TRBJ2-5|TRBV5-1
CASSLYGGWETQYF
>TRBJ2-7|TRBV9
CASSPYRGGGYEQYF
>TRBJ2-7|TRBV6-1
CASSDPGQGNDEQYF
>TRBJ2-1|TRBV19
CASSMVLGSYNEQFF
>TRBJ2-4|TRBV21-1
CASPPERNIQYF
>TRBJ1-2|TRBV19
CASLGGVYGYTF
>TRBJ2-3|TRBV18
CASSPIAGTDTQYF
>TRBJ2-2|TRBV7-8
CASTPSGQGGTGELFF
>TRBJ2-7|TRBV2
CASSGGSYEQYF
>TRBJ1-2|TRBV4-2
CASSQDGARGYQGGYGYTF
>TRBJ2-1|TRBV4-3
CASSQDRQYNEQFF
>TRBJ1-5|TRBV27
CASSSGTGGSNQPQHF
>TRBJ1-2|TRBV7-9
CASSDSSEGTSGYTF
>TRBJ2-4|TRBV27
CASSPDLRGANIQYF
>TRBJ1-2|TRBV5-6
CASSEDEGYGYTF
>TRBJ2-2|TRBV5-1
CASSLGYSTGELFF
>TRBJ1-5|TRBV15
CASRVGGGNQPQHF
>TRBJ2-7|TRBV18
CASSPTWGSSGYSYEQYF
>TRBJ1-4|TRBV9
CASSRDGATNEKLFF
>TRBJ1-6|TRBV14
CASSQILGQNNSPLHF
>TRBJ1-3|TRBV23-1
CASSTTALEGNTIYF
>TRBJ1-4|TRBV5-5
CASSFTGDQGYEKLFF
>TRBJ2-3|TRBV9
CASSDTPGLAGRTDTQYF
>TRBJ1-2|TRBV7-2
CASSLVRGDYGYTF
>TRBJ2-2|TRBV27
CASSPRTTNTGELFF
>TRBJ2-5|TRBV15
CATSIGGGPQETQYF
>TRBJ2-1|TRBV7-9
CASSQATAGEQFF
>TRBJ2-1|TRBV30
CAWSARTSGSGEQFF
>TRBJ2-3|TRBV27
CASNLLGGWDTQYF
>TRBJ1-5|TRBV27
CASSRGTGNQPQHF
>TRBJ2-7|TRBV5-1
CASTSGGGATYEQYF